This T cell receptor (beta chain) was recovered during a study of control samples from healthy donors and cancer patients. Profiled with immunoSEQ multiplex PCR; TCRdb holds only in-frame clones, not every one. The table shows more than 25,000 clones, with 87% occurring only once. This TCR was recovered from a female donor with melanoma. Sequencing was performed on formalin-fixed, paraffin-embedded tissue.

The CDR3: CASSLGRQGARTGELFF. CDR3 DNA: TGCGCCAGCAGCCTAGGTAGACAGGGGGCACGGACCGGGGAGCTGTTTTTT. This chain links TRBV4-1 with TRBJ2-2; 10 nucleotides agree with TRBD1. The V segment lost 4 bases and the J segment 5 bases; nucleotides outside the gene matches: 10. The CDR3 length is 17 residues. The germline gives CDR1 MGHRA, CDR2 YSYEKL.